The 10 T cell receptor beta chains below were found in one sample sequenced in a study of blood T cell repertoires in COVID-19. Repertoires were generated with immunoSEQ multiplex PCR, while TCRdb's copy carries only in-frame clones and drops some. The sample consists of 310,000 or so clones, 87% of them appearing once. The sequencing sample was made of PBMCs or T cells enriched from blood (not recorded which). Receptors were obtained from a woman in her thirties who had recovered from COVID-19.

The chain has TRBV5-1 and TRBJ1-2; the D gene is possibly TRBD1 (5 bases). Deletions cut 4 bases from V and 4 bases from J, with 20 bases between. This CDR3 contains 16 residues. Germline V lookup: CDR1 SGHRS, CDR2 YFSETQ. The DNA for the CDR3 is TGCGCCAGCAGCGGCGGGGCAGGGCCCTCTCCCTATGGCTACACCTTC. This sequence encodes CASSGGAGPSPYGYTF.

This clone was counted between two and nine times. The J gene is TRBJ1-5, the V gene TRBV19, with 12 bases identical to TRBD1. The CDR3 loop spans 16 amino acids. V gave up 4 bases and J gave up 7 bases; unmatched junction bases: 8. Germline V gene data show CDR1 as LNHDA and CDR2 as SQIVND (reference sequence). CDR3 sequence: CASSSGTGGSGQPQHF. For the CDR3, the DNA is TGTGCCAGTAGTAGCGGGACAGGGGGCTCGGGGCAGCCCCAGCATTTT.

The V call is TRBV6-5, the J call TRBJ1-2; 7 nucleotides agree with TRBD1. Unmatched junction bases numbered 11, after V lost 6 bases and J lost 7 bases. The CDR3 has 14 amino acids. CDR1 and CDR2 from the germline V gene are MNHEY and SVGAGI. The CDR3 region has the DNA TGTGCCAGCAGGGGAACAGGGGCACAATCTGGCTACACCTTC. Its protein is CASRGTGAQSGYTF.

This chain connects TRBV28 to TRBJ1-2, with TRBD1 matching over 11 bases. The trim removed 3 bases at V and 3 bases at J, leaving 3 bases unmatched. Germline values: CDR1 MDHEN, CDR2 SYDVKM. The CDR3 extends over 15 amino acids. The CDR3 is CASSFRDRGYYGYTF. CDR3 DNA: TGTGCCAGCAGTTTTAGGGACAGGGGGTACTATGGCTACACCTTC.

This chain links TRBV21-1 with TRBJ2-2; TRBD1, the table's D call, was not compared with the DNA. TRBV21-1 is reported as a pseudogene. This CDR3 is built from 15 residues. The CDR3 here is CASGSQDRCTGELFF. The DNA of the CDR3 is TGTGCCAGCGGCAGCCAGGACAGATGCACCGGGGAGCTGTTTTTT.

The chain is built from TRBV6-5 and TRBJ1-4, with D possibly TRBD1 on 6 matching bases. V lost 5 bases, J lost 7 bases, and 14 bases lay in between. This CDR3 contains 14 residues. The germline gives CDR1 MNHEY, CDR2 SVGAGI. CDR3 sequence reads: CASSTTGTPEKLFF. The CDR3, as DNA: TGTGCCAGCAGTACTACCGGGACACCTGAAAAACTGTTTTTT.

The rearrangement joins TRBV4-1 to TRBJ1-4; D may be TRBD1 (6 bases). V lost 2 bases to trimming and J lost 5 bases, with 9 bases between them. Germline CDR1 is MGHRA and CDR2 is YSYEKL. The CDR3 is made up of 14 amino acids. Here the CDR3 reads CASSQTGQNEKLFF. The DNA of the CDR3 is TGCGCCAGCAGCCAAACTGGACAGAATGAAAAACTGTTTTTT.

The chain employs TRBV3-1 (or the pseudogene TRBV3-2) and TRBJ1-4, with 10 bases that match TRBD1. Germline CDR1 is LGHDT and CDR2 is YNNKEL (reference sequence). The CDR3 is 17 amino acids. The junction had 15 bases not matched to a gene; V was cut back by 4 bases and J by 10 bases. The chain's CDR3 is CASSLDTGTGVRGKLFF. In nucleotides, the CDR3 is TGTGCCAGCAGCCTTGACACCGGGACAGGGGTAAGAGGAAAACTGTTTTTT.

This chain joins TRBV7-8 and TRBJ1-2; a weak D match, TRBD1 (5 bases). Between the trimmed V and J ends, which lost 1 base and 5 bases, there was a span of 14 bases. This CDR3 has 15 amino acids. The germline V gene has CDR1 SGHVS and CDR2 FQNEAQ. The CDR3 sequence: CASSLGLGRGYGYTF. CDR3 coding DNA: TGTGCCAGCAGCTTAGGGTTGGGCCGGGGGTATGGCTACACCTTC.

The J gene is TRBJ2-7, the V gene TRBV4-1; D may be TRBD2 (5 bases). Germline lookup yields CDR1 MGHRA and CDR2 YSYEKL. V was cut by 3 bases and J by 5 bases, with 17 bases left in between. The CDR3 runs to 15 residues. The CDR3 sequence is CASSHLDPSEDEQYF. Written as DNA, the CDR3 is TGCGCCAGCAGCCACCTGGACCCCTCGGAGGACGAGCAGTACTTC.